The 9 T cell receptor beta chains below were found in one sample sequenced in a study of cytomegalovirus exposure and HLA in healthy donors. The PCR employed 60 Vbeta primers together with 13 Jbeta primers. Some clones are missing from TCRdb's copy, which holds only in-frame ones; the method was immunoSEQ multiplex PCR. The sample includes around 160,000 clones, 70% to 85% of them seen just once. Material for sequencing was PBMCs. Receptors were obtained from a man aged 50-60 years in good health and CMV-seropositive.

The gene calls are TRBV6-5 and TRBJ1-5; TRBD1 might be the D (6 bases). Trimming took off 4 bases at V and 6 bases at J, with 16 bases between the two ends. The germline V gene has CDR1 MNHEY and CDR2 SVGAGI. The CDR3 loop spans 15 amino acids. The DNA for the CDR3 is TGTGCCAGCAGTTCCGAACAGGGTTCGGGTCAGCCCCAGCATTTT. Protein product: CASSSEQGSGQPQHF.

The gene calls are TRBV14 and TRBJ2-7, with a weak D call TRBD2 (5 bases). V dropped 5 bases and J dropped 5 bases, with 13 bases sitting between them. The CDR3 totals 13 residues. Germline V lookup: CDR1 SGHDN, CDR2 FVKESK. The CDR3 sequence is CASSTSLLHEQYF. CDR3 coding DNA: TGTGCCAGCAGCACTAGTTTACTCCACGAGCAGTACTTC.

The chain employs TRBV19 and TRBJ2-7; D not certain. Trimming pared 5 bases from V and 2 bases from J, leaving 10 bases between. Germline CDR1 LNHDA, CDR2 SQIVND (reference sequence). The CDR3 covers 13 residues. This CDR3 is CASSVRLTYEQYF. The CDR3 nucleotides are TGTGCCAGTAGTGTGAGGTTGACCTACGAGCAGTACTTC.

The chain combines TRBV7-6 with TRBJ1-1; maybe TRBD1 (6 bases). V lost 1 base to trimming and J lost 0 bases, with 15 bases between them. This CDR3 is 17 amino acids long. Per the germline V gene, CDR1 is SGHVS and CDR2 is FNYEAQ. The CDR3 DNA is TGTGCCAGCAGCTTAGGAACCAACAGGGTTTTGAACACTGAAGCTTTCTTT. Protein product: CASSLGTNRVLNTEAFF.

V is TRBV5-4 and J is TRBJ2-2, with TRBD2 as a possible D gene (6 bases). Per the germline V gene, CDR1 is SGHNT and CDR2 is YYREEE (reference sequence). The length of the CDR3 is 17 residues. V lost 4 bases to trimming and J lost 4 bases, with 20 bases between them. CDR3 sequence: CASSPYLGGAGTGELFF. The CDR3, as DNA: TGTGCCAGCAGCCCATACCTTGGCGGGGCGGGCACCGGGGAGCTGTTTTTT.

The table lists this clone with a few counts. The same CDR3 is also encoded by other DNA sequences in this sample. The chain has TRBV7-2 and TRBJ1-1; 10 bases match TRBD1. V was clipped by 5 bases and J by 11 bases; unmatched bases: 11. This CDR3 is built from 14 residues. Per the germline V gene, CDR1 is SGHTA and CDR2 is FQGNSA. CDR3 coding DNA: TGTGCCAGCAGCAAGACAGGGGGCGCAGCCGACGCTTTCTTT. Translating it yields CASSKTGGAADAFF.

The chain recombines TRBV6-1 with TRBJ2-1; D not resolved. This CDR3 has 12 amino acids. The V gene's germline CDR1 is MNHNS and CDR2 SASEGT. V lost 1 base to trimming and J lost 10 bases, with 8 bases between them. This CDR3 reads CASSEDSREQFF. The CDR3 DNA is TGTGCCAGCAGTGAAGATAGCAGAGAGCAGTTCTTC.

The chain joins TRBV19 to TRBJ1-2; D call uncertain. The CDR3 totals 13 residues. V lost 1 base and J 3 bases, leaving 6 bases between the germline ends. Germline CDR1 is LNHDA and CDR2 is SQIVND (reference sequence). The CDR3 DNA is TGTGCCAGTAGTATAGGCAACTACTATGGCTACACCTTC. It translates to CASSIGNYYGYTF.

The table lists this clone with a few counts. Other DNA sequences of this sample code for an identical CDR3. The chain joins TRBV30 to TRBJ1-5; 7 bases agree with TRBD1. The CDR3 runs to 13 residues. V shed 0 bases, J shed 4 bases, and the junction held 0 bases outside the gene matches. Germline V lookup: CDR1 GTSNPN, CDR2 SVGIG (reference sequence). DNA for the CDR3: TGTGCCTGGAGTGTACAGGGGAATCAGCCCCAGCATTTT. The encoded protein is CAWSVQGNQPQHF. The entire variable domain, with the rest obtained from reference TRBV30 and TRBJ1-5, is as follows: SQTIHQWPATLVQPVGSPLSLECTVEGTSNPNLYWYRQAAGRGLQLLFYSVGIGQISSEVPQNLSASRPQDRQFILSSKKLLLSDSGFYLCAWSVQGNQPQHFGDGTRLSIL.